The next 8 T cell receptor beta chains were all read from a single sample in a study of Ad26.COV2.S vaccination and SARS-CoV-2 variants. Only in-frame clones appear in the TCRdb table, and some are missing; sequencing was by immunoSEQ multiplex PCR. The table shows over 400,000 clones, with about nine tenths occurring only once. Treatment denoted: about 20 received Ad26.COV2.S at low or high dose, single or two shots; about 5 received placebo; per-sample allocation not given. Samples came from day 63 after the first vaccine or placebo injection. Sequenced material: peripheral blood, taken in a trial of Ad26.COV2.S vaccine versus placebo. All receptors derive from a person between 18 and 59 years old who received the Ad26.COV2.S COVID-19 vaccine or a placebo.

CDR3 coding DNA: TGCGCCAGCAGCTTGGAATGGCCCCTGGGGGGGCGAGAGACCCAGTACTTC. Its protein is CASSLEWPLGGRETQYF. This chain uses TRBV5-1 with TRBJ2-5, with D possibly matching TRBD2 (7 bases). Germline V CDR1 and CDR2: SGHRS, YFSETQ. The CDR3 is 17 residues long. The V gene lost 0 bases and the J gene lost 4 bases, with 19 bases spanning the gap.

V is TRBV19 and J is TRBJ2-1; maybe TRBD2 (5 bases). The germline CDR1 and CDR2 sequences are LNHDA and SQIVND (reference sequence). Trimming pared 5 bases from V and 5 bases from J, leaving 22 bases between. The CDR3 is 17 residues long. This CDR3 reads CASSPDLGRASDNEQFF. The CDR3 nucleotides are TGTGCCAGTAGTCCAGACTTAGGGCGGGCCTCAGACAATGAGCAGTTCTTC.

The chain has TRBV20-1 and TRBJ2-7; possible D gene TRBD1, 6 bases. CDR1 is DFQATT, CDR2 SNEGSKA, per germline (reference sequence). The V end lost 3 bases, the J end lost 0 bases, and 12 bases lay between the germline ends. This CDR3 is 14 amino acids long. For the CDR3, the DNA is TGCAGTGCTAGTCGGCAGGGGAGCTCCTACGAGCAGTACTTC. Protein: CSASRQGSSYEQYF.

This clone was seen a single time. The rearrangement joins TRBV5-8 to TRBJ2-1; TRBD1 aligns across 7 bases. CDR3 length equals 15 residues. In germline, CDR1 is SGHTS, CDR2 YDEGEE. Trimming took 3 bases from V and 8 from J; bases not matched to a gene: 11. The CDR3 loop reads CASSWMTGTDDEQFF. For the CDR3, the DNA is TGTGCCAGCAGCTGGATGACAGGGACCGACGATGAGCAGTTCTTC.

This rearrangement joins TRBV3-1 (or the pseudogene TRBV3-2) to TRBJ2-5, with D hard to call. Trimming took off 0 bases at V and 7 bases at J, with 6 bases between the two ends. This CDR3 is built from 12 residues. The germline V gene has CDR1 LGHDT and CDR2 YNNKEL (reference sequence). CDR3 sequence: CASSQELGTQYF. The CDR3, as DNA: TGTGCCAGCAGCCAAGAGTTGGGGACCCAGTACTTC.

The chain recombines TRBV9 with TRBJ1-1; TRBD1 agrees at 7 bases. The CDR3 sequence is 15 residues long. J gave up 0 bases and V 0 bases, and 2 bases lay outside the gene matches. Per germline, CDR1 SGDLS and CDR2 YYNGEE. Here the CDR3 reads CASSVGQGLNTEAFF. CDR3 nucleotide sequence: TGTGCCAGCAGCGTAGGACAGGGCTTGAACACTGAAGCTTTCTTT.

The rearrangement uses TRBV19 and TRBJ2-1, with D tentatively TRBD1 (6 bases). The germline CDR1 and CDR2 sequences are LNHDA and SQIVND (reference sequence). Trimming shortened V by 2 bases and J by 5 bases, and 13 bases separated the two germline ends. CDR3 length: 15 residues. The CDR3 is CASSIMTGPHNEQFF. CDR3 in DNA: TGTGCCAGTAGTATAATGACAGGTCCCCACAATGAGCAGTTCTTC. The variable domain in full, completed from reference TRBV19 and TRBJ2-1, reads DGGITQSPKYLFRKEGQNVTLSCEQNLNHDAMYWYRQDPGQGLRLIYYSQIVNDFQKGDIAEGYSVSREKKESFPLTVTSAQKNPTAFYLCASSIMTGPHNEQFFGPGTRLTVL.

CDR3 nucleotide sequence: TGTGCCAGCAGTTTAATTCACAATGAGCAGTTCTTC. As protein: CASSLIHNEQFF. V usage is TRBV28 and J usage is TRBJ2-1; D not resolved. From germline, CDR1 is MDHEN and CDR2 SYDVKM. The CDR3 extends over 12 amino acids. Trimming removed 2 bases from V and 5 bases from J, with 4 bases in between.